This TCR beta chain was recorded in a study of blood T cell repertoires in COVID-19. Across the study: T cells, B-cell-depleted T cells, or PBMCs supplied cDNA or gDNA.

Unmatched junction bases numbered 2, after V lost 1 base and J lost 1 base. Germline CDR1 is SGHNT and CDR2 is YYREEE (reference sequence). The CDR3 contains 15 residues. Generated by immunoSEQ multiplex PCR, the TCRdb table keeps only in-frame clones and is missing some. The sample holds 110,000 or so clones, under 80% seen once. This clonotype was obtained from a woman in her sixties or seventies with acute or convalescent COVID-19. The chain couples TRBV5-4 to TRBJ1-1; 9 bases agree with TRBD1. The sequencing input was peripheral blood. The CDR3 region is CASSLWDRANTEAFF. Here the CDR3 DNA reads TGTGCCAGCAGCTTGTGGGACAGGGCGAACACTGAAGCTTTCTTT.